What follows are 18 T cell receptor beta chains derived from one specimen sequenced in a study of shared clonotypes between healthy human individuals. Produced via immunoSEQ multiplex PCR; TCRdb's table is partial and in-frame only. The data contain 2,500,000 or so clones, approximately 93% of them singletons. The sample consisted of naive CD4+ T cells from PBMCs. Noted subset: CD45RA+ positively selected. These receptors all stem from a man between 18 and 35 years old in good health. Some clones in this sample may be carry-over from other donors' samples.

The chain uses TRBV5-4 and TRBJ2-1, with a weak D call TRBD2 (6 bases). There are 17 residues in the CDR3. Germline CDR1 reads SGHNT; CDR2 reads YYREEE (reference sequence). Trimming took off 0 bases at V and 3 bases at J, with 16 bases between the two ends. CDR3 region: CASSLGGGSYSYNEQFF. In nucleotides, the CDR3 is TGTGCCAGCAGCTTGGGTGGGGGGTCCTACAGCTACAATGAGCAGTTCTTC.

The chain couples TRBV29-1 to TRBJ1-3; D may be TRBD1 (5 bases). This CDR3 is built from 16 residues. V gave up 6 bases and J gave up 0 bases, with 18 bases separating them. The germline V gene has CDR1 SQVTM and CDR2 ANQGSEA. CDR3 DNA: TGCAGCGTCCTCGGGACGGTCTCAGACTCTGGAAACACCATATATTTT. Its protein product is CSVLGTVSDSGNTIYF.

The chain couples TRBV6-1 to TRBJ2-1; unclear D gene. CDR3 length: 13 residues. Trimming shortened V by 1 base and J by 5 bases, and 6 bases separated the two germline ends. Per the germline V gene, CDR1 is MNHNS and CDR2 is SASEGT. As DNA, the CDR3 is TGTGCCAGCAGTGAAGGCCAGCACAATGAGCAGTTCTTC. This gives the protein CASSEGQHNEQFF.

Remarks on this clone: The junction does not match germline at one end; this may be a read error. The chain has TRBV7-2 and TRBJ2-5; D unresolved. In germline, CDR1 is SGHTA, CDR2 FQGNSA. This CDR3 is 11 amino acids long. The DNA for the CDR3 is TGTGCCAGCATCTTAGACGGGACCCAGTACTTC. Residues: CASILDGTQYF.

The chain recombines TRBV5-1 with TRBJ2-3; TRBD1 is a possible D gene (7 bases). Deletions cut 0 bases from V and 4 bases from J, with 15 bases between. CDR3 length: 16 residues. CDR1 and CDR2 (germline): SGHRS, YFSETQ. As DNA, the CDR3 is TGCGCCAGCAGCTTGGCCGGCCAGGGGGGCGCAGATACGCAGTATTTT. This gives the protein CASSLAGQGGADTQYF.

CDR3 amino acids: CASAWGITSGNTIYF. The CDR3 DNA reads TGTGCCAGCGCTTGGGGGATTACCTCTGGAAACACCATATATTTT. This chain connects TRBV18 to TRBJ1-3, with TRBD1 as a possible D gene (5 bases). This CDR3 spans 15 amino acids. With 8 bases removed from V and 0 bases from J, the gap between germline ends came to 14 bases. Germline-derived CDR1 and CDR2 are KGHSH and LQKENI.

This chain's CDR3 is CASSPLQTVYNEQFF. In DNA, the CDR3 is TGTGCCAGCAGCCCTCTGCAGACAGTGTACAATGAGCAGTTCTTC. The chain employs TRBV27 and TRBJ2-1; weak D call: TRBD1 (5 bases). The germline V gene encodes CDR1 MNHEY and CDR2 SMNVEV (reference sequence). V lost 6 bases and J lost 4, with 16 bases in between. The CDR3 has 15 amino acids.

J is TRBJ2-7 and V is TRBV28; D is possibly TRBD2 (6 bases). V lost 1 base, J lost 1 base, and 17 bases lay in between. The CDR3 contains 17 residues. Looked up from germline, CDR1 is MDHEN and CDR2 is SYDVKM. The CDR3 region is CASSLSPGWRGSYEQYF. The CDR3 nucleotides are TGTGCCAGCAGTTTATCCCCGGGGTGGAGGGGATCCTACGAGCAGTACTTC.

J is TRBJ2-7 and V is TRBV11-3; 9 bases map to TRBD1. The CDR3 extends over 13 amino acids. The trim removed 1 base at V and 6 bases at J, leaving 1 base unmatched. CDR1 is SGHNT and CDR2 is YENEEA in the germline V gene. The CDR3: CASSLVTGGEQYF. In DNA form, the CDR3 reads TGTGCCAGCAGCTTAGTGACAGGGGGCGAGCAGTACTTC. Variable domain in full (rest from reference TRBV11-3 and TRBJ2-7): EAGVVQSPRYKIIEKKQPVAFWCNPISGHNTLYWYLQNLGQGPELLIRYENEEAVDDSQLPKDRFSAERLKGVDSTLKIQPAELGDSAVYLCASSLVTGGEQYFGPGTRLTVT.

The CDR3 bases are TGTGCCAGCAGCACAGGTGCTAGCGGGATTTACGAGCAGTACTTC. Protein: CASSTGASGIYEQYF. The chain joins TRBV28 to TRBJ2-7; 9 bases line up with TRBD2. CDR1 is MDHEN, CDR2 SYDVKM, per germline. This CDR3 contains 15 residues. Unmatched junction bases numbered 10, after V lost 6 bases and J lost 4 bases. The whole variable domain, remainder taken from reference TRBV28 and TRBJ2-7, is DVKVTQSSRYLVKRTGEKVFLECVQDMDHENMFWYRQDPGLGLRLIYFSYDVKMKEKGDIPEGYSVSREKKERFSLILESASTNQTSMYLCASSTGASGIYEQYFGPGTRLTVT.

In its sample, this clone was seen once. This sequence joins TRBV15 and TRBJ1-2, with 10 bases lining up with TRBD1. The CDR3 length is 12 residues. V lost 3 bases and J lost 8; bases outside the gene matches: 0. From germline, CDR1 is LNHNV and CDR2 YYDKDF (reference sequence). The CDR3 region is CATSRTGGGYTF. DNA of the CDR3: TGTGCCACCAGCAGGACAGGGGGCGGCTACACCTTC. The whole variable domain, filled in from reference TRBV15 and TRBJ1-2, reads DAMVIQNPRYQVTQFGKPVTLSCSQTLNHNVMYWYQQKSSQAPKLLFHYYDKDFNNEADTPDNFQSRRPNTSFCFLDIRSPGLGDTAMYLCATSRTGGGYTFGSGTRLTVV.

The genes are TRBV4-2 and TRBJ1-1; no reliable D call. In germline, CDR1 is LGHNA, CDR2 YNFKEQ. V was pared by 4 bases and J by 1 base, with 13 bases between. The CDR3 consists of 15 residues. This chain's CDR3 is CASSRAGEGNTEAFF. As DNA, the CDR3 is TGTGCCAGCAGCCGAGCCGGTGAAGGGAACACTGAAGCTTTCTTT.

This clone was detected once. The chain recombines TRBV7-2 with TRBJ2-1, with 7 bases aligning to TRBD1. Germline V CDR1 and CDR2: SGHTA, FQGNSA. With V trimmed by 0 bases and J by 9 bases, 2 bases remained unmatched. The CDR3 runs 13 residues. CDR3 nucleotides: TGTGCCAGCAGCTTAGCACAGGGGCCTGAGCAGTTCTTC. It translates to CASSLAQGPEQFF. Variable domain in full (rest from reference TRBV7-2 and TRBJ2-1): GAGVSQSPSNKVTEKGKDVELRCDPISGHTALYWYRQSLGQGLEFLIYFQGNSAPDKSGLPSDRFSAERTGGSVSTLTIQRTQQEDSAVYLCASSLAQGPEQFFGPGTRLTVL.

This clone was detected once. The chain recombines TRBV6-5 with TRBJ2-7; D ambiguous. The CDR3 runs to 16 residues. Germline loops: CDR1 MNHEY, CDR2 SVGAGI. Between the trimmed V and J ends, which lost 2 bases and 0 bases, there was a span of 14 bases. The CDR3 sequence: CASSYLDGLGSYEQYF. DNA of the CDR3: TGTGCCAGCAGTTACCTGGACGGTTTGGGCTCCTACGAGCAGTACTTC.

The CDR3 loop is CATLRVMSVNTEAFF. CDR3 DNA sequence: TGTGCCACCCTCAGGGTGATGTCGGTGAACACTGAAGCTTTCTTT. The rearrangement joins TRBV10-3 to TRBJ1-1, with D possibly TRBD1 on 5 matching bases. V lost 10 bases and J lost 0, with 18 bases in between. The CDR3 consists of 15 residues. CDR1 and CDR2 from the germline V gene are ENHRY and SYGVKD.

This clone was picked up one time. The CDR3 loop reads CASSLILGASYEQYF. The CDR3 nucleotides are TGTGCCAGCAGCTTAATTCTAGGGGCTTCCTACGAGCAGTACTTC. The chain joins TRBV7-2 to TRBJ2-7; D might be TRBD1 (5 bases). Deletions cut 2 bases from V and 1 base from J, with 12 bases between. Germline-derived CDR1 and CDR2 are SGHTA and FQGNSA. The CDR3 has 15 amino acids.

The count of this clone is one. This chain uses TRBV5-1 with TRBJ1-3; D uncertain. CDR1 SGHRS and CDR2 YFSETQ come from the germline V gene. Trimming pared 0 bases from V and 0 bases from J, leaving 10 bases between. CDR3 length: 16 residues. The CDR3 coding sequence is TGCGCCAGCAGCTTGGAGGGATCATACTCTGGAAACACCATATATTTT. It is translated as CASSLEGSYSGNTIYF.

This clone was picked up one time. The chain has TRBV5-4 and TRBJ1-1; TRBD1 aligns across 7 bases. Germline loops: CDR1 SGHNT, CDR2 YYREEE (reference sequence). This CDR3 comprises 15 residues. Trimming at V came to 4 bases and at J to 6 bases, leaving 12 bases not matched to a gene. DNA of the CDR3: TGTGCCAGCAGCCCGAACAGGGGCGGTGGCCCTGAAGCTTTCTTT. Translating it yields CASSPNRGGGPEAFF. The whole variable domain, remainder taken from reference TRBV5-4 and TRBJ1-1, is ETGVTQSPTHLIKTRGQQVTLRCSSQSGHNTVSWYQQALGQGPQFIFQYYREEENGRGNFPPRFSGLQFPNYSSELNVNALELDDSALYLCASSPNRGGGPEAFFGQGTRLTVV.